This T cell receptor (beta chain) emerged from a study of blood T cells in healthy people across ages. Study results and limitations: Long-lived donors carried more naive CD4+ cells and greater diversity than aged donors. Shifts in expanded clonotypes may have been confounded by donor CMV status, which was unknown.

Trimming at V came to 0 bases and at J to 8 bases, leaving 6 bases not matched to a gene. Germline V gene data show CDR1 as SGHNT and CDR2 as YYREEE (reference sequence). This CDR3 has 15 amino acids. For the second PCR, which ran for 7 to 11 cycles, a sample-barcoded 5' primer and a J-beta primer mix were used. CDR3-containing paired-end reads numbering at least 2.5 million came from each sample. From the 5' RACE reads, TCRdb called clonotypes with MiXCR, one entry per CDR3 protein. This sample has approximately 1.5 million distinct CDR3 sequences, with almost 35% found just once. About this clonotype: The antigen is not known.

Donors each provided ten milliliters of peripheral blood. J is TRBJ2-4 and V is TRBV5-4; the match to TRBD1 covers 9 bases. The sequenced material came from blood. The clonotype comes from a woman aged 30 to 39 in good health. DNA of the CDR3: TGTGCCAGCAGCTTGGGACAGGGGGACGGAGACATTCAGTACTTC. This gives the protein CASSLGQGDGDIQYF. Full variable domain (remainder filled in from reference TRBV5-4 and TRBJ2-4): ETGVTQSPTHLIKTRGQQVTLRCSSQSGHNTVSWYQQALGQGPQFIFQYYREEENGRGNFPPRFSGLQFPNYSSELNVNALELDDSALYLCASSLGQGDGDIQYFGAGTRLSVL.